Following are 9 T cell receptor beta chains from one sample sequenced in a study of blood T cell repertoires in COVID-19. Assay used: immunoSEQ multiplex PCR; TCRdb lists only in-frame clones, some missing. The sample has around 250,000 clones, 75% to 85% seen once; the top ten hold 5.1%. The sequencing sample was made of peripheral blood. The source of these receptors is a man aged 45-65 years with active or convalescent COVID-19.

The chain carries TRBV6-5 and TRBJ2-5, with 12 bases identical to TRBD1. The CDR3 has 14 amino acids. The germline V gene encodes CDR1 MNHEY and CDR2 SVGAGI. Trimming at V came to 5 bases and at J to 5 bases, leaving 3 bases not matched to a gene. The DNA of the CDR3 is TGTGCCAGCAGTCGGGACAGGGGGCAGGAGACCCAGTACTTC. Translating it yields CASSRDRGQETQYF.

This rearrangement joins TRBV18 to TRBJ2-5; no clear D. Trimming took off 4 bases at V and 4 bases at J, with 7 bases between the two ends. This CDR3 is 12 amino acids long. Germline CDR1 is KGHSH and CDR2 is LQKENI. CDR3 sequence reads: CASSLLRETQYF. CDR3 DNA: TGTGCCAGCTCACTCCTGCGAGAGACCCAGTACTTC.

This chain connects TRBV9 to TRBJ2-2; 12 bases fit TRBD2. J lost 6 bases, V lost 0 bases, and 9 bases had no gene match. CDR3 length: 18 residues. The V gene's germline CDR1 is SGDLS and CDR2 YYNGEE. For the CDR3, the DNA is TGTGCCAGCAGCGTAGACCCTAGCGGGAGGGCTGTGGCCGGGGAGCTGTTTTTT. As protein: CASSVDPSGRAVAGELFF.

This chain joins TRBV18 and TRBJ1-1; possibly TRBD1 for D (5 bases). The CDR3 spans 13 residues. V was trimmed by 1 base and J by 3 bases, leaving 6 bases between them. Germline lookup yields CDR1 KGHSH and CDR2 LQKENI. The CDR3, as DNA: TGTGCCAGCTCACCACAAGGGGACACTGAAGCTTTCTTT. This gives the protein CASSPQGDTEAFF.

The CDR3 DNA sequence: TGTGCCAGCAGCGTTATCGGTTCTAGCACAGATACGCAGTATTTT. It is translated as CASSVIGSSTDTQYF. The chain couples TRBV9 to TRBJ2-3; the D is unclear. Germline assignment: CDR1 SGDLS and CDR2 YYNGEE. V was pared by 2 bases and J by 0 bases, with 10 bases between. This CDR3 contains 15 residues.

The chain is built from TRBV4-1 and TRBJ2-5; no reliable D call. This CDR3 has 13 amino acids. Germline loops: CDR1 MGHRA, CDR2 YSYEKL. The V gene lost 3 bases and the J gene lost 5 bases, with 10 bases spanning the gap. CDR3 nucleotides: TGCGCCAGCAGCCAGGTAGTGGTCGAGACCCAGTACTTC. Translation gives CASSQVVVETQYF.

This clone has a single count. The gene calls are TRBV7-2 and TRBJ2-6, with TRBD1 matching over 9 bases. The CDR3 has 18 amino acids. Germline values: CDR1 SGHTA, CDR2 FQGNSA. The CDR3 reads CASEGQGTRSSGANVLTF. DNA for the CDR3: TGTGCTTCCGAGGGACAGGGAACAAGAAGCTCTGGGGCCAACGTCCTGACTTTC.

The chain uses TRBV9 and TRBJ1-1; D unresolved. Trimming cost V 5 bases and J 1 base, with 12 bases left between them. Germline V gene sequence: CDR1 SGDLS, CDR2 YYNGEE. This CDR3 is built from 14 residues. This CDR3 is CASSQTGQNTEAFF. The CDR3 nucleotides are TGTGCCAGCAGTCAAACTGGGCAGAACACTGAAGCTTTCTTT. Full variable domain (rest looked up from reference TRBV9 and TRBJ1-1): DSGVTQTPKHLITATGQRVTLRCSPRSGDLSVYWYQQSLDQGLQFLIQYYNGEERAKGNILERFSAQQFPDLHSELNLSSLELGDSALYFCASSQTGQNTEAFFGQGTRLTVV.

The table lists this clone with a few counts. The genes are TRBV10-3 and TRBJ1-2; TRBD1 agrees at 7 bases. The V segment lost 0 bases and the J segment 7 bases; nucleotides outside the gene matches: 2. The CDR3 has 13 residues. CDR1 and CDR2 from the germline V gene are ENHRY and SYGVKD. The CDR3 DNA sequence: TGTGCCATCAGTGAGTCGACAGGGACTGGCTACACCTTC. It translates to CAISESTGTGYTF.